Sequencing of this T cell receptor beta chain was carried out in a study of siplizumab effects on memory and regulatory T cells. Overall study results and limits: Roughly 75-96% of proliferating clones (CD4+ or CD8+) could not be assigned a naive or memory phenotype.

TCRdb's table, derived via immunoSEQ multiplex PCR, lists solely in-frame clones and lacks some. The data contain some 1,300 clones, about 73% of them singletons. This clone was seen a handful of times. Its specificity is not known. Trimming took 0 bases from V and 3 from J; bases not matched to a gene: 4. The CDR3 runs 16 residues. In germline, CDR1 is SGHDT, CDR2 YYEEEE. This rearrangement joins TRBV5-6 to TRBJ2-2; the match to TRBD2 covers 8 bases. Input material: TEMRA CD8+ T cells sorted from blood. This sample's subset: unstimulated CD8+ CD45RA+ effector memory T cells. This clonotype was sampled from a human donor in good health. The CDR3 coding sequence is TGTGCCAGCAGCTTGGGGGTAGCGGGGTACACCGGGGAGCTGTTTTTT. It specifies CASSLGVAGYTGELFF.